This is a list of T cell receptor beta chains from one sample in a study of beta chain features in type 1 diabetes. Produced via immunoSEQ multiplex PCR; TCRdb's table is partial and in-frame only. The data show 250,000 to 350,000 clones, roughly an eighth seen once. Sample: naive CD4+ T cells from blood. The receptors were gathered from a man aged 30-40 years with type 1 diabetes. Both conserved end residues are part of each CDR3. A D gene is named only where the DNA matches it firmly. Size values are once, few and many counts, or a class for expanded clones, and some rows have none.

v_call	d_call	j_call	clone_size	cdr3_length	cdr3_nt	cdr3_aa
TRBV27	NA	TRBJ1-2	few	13	TGTGCCAGCAGTTTATCGTACGGGTATGGCTACACCTTC	CASSLSYGYGYTF
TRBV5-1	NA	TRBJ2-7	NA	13	TGCGCCAGCAGCTTGGGACAGGCAGGCGAGCAGTACTTC	CASSLGQAGEQYF
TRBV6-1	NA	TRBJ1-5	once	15	TGTGCCAGCAGTGATCGACAGATTAGCAATCAGCCCCAGCATTTT	CASSDRQISNQPQHF
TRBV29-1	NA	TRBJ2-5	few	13	TGCAGCATCCAACGGGGATCCGGGGAGACCCAGTACTTC	CSIQRGSGETQYF
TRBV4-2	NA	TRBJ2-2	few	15	TGTGCCAGCAGCCGGAGGACTACCAACACCGGGGAGCTGTTTTTT	CASSRRTTNTGELFF
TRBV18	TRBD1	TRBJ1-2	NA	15	TGTGCCAGCTCACCTGGACAGGGGTACGATACTGGCTACACCTTC	CASSPGQGYDTGYTF
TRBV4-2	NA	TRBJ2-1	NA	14	TGTGCCAGCAGCCAATTCCAGCCGGGGGATGAGCAGTTCTTC	CASSQFQPGDEQFF
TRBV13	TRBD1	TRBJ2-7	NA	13	TGTGCCAGCCGAGGACAGGGCTCCTCCGAGCAGTACTTC	CASRGQGSSEQYF
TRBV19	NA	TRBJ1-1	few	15	TGTGCCAGTAGTCTCAGCGGGACGGGGAACACTGAAGCTTTCTTT	CASSLSGTGNTEAFF
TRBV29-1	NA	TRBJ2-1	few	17	TGCAGCGTGCGCCCTGGGGGACTCCAAAGCTCCTACAATGAGCAGTTCTTC	CSVRPGGLQSSYNEQFF
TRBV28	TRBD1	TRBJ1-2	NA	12	TGTGCCAGCGGGGACAGGGGCTATGGCTACACCTTC	CASGDRGYGYTF
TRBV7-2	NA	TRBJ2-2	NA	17	TGTGCCAGCAGACCCGCCCTCACTACGACGAACACCGGGGAGCTGTTTTTT	CASRPALTTTNTGELFF
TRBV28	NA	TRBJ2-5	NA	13	TGTGCCAGCAGCCCCCGGAGGGGAGAGACCCAGTACTTC	CASSPRRGETQYF
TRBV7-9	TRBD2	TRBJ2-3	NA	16	TGTGCCAGCACCTTGACTAGCGGGAGTATGTTTGATACGCAGTATTTT	CASTLTSGSMFDTQYF
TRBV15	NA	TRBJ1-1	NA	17	TGTGCCACCAGCAGAGGCTCGGCAGGGTATTTGAACACTGAAGCTTTCTTT	CATSRGSAGYLNTEAFF
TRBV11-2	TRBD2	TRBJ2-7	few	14	TGTGCCAGCAGCTCGTGGACTAGCGGCTACGAGCAGTACTTC	CASSSWTSGYEQYF
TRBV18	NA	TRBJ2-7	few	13	TGTGCCAGCTCACCTGCCAGAACCTACGAGCAGTACTTC	CASSPARTYEQYF
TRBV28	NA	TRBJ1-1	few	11	TGTGCCAGCGGGAGGAACACTGAAGCTTTCTTT	CASGRNTEAFF
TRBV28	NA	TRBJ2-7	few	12	TGTGCCAGCACGACGGGTTCGGGAGAGCAGTACTTC	CASTTGSGEQYF
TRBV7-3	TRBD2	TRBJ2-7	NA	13	TGTGCCAGCAGCCGGGGGGGAACCTACGAGCAGTACTTC	CASSRGGTYEQYF
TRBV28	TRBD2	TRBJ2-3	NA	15	TGTGCCAGCAGTATTCTAGCGGGAGTCACAGATACGCAGTATTTT	CASSILAGVTDTQYF
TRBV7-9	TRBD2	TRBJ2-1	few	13	TGTGCCAGCAGCCCGGTGCGGGAGGGAGAGCAGTTCTTC	CASSPVREGEQFF
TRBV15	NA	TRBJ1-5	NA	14	TGTGCCACCAGCAGAGCCGTAACTAATGAGCCCCAGCATTTT	CATSRAVTNEPQHF
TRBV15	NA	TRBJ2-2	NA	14	TGTGCCACCTCGTGGGGCTCGGTCACCGGGGAGCTGTTTTTT	CATSWGSVTGELFF
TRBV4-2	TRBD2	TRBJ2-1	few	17	TGTGCCAGCAGCCAAGTTAGCGGGAGGCGACCAGGGGGTGAGCAGTTCTTC	CASSQVSGRRPGGEQFF
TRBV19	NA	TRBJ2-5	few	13	TGTGCCAGTAGTGCTCAGGGTGGAGAGACCCAGTACTTC	CASSAQGGETQYF
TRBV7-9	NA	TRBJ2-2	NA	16	TGTGCCAGCAGCTTAGTAATAGCCGGGGGTTCCGGGGAGCTGTTTTTT	CASSLVIAGGSGELFF
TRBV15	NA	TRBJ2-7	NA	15	TGTGCCACCAGCAGGGGGGGAGTAAGGGCGGACGAGCAGTACTTC	CATSRGGVRADEQYF
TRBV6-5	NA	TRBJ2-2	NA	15	TGTGCCAGCAAGGTTGGGGGCCGGTACACCGGGGAGCTGTTTTTT	CASKVGGRYTGELFF
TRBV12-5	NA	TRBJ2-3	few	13	TGTGCTAGTGGTTTGGCAGGGTCAGATACGCAGTATTTT	CASGLAGSDTQYF
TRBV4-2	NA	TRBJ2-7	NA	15	TGTGCCAGCAGCCAAGATCAGGGGAAGGCCTACGAGCAGTACTTC	CASSQDQGKAYEQYF
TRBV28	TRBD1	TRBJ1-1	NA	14	TGTGCCAGCAGTACACCTGACAGGGGTCCCGAAGCTTTCTTT	CASSTPDRGPEAFF
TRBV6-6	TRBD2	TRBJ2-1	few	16	TGTGCCAGCAGTTCCCCGGGACTAGCGGGAAGGTATGAGCAGTTCTTC	CASSSPGLAGRYEQFF
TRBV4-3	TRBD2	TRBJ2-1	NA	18	TGCGCCAGCAGCCCCGGCAGCGGGATAGGAGTCAACACGGATGAGCAGTTCTTC	CASSPGSGIGVNTDEQFF
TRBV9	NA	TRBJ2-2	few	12	TGTGCCAGCAGCCATTACACCGGGGAGCTGTTTTTT	CASSHYTGELFF
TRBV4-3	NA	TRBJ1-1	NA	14	TGCGCCAGCAGCCAACAGGCGACGAACACTGAAGCTTTCTTT	CASSQQATNTEAFF
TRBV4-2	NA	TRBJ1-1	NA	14	TGTGCCAGCAGCATTACAGGGCGTCCGAATGAAGCTTTCTTT	CASSITGRPNEAFF
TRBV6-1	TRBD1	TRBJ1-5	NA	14	TGTGCCAGCAGATTCGACAGGGGGCTTCAGCCCCAGCATTTT	CASRFDRGLQPQHF
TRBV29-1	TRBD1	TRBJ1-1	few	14	TGCAGCGTGGGGACAGGGCGGTTTGGGGCTGAAGCTTTCTTT	CSVGTGRFGAEAFF
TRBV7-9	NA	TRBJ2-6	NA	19	TGTGCCAGCAGCTCAATCATCCGGACAGCCAGCTCTGGGGCCAACGTCCTGACTTTC	CASSSIIRTASSGANVLTF
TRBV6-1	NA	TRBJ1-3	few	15	TGTGCCAGCAGTGAAGACAGCGGCTCTGGAAACACCATATATTTT	CASSEDSGSGNTIYF
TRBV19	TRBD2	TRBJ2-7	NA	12	TGTGCCAGTACAGCCGGCGGGGGAGAGCAGTACTTC	CASTAGGGEQYF
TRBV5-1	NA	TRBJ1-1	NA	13	TGCGCCAGCAAGATACAACAGAACACTGAAGCTTTCTTT	CASKIQQNTEAFF
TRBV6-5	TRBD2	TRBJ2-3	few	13	TGTGCCAGCAGCCCCGCGGGGGCAGATACGCAGTATTTT	CASSPAGADTQYF
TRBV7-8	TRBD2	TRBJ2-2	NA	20	TGTGCCAGCAGATACGGACTAGCGCGAAACCTCCGACCCTTATCTGGGGAGCTGTTTTTT	CASRYGLARNLRPLSGELFF
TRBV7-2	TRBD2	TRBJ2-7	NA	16	TGTGCCAGCAGCTCCGCACGGGGCGGGAGAGTCCACGAGCAGTACTTC	CASSSARGGRVHEQYF
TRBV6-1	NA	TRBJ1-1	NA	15	TGTGCCAGCAGACGCCTACAGGTTGCGAACACTGAAGCTTTCTTT	CASRRLQVANTEAFF
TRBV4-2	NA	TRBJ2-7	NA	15	TGTGCCAGCAGACACGACGCGGAATCTACCTACGAGCAGTACTTC	CASRHDAESTYEQYF
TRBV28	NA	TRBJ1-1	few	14	TGTGCCAGCATCGCCCGGGTCCCGAACACTGAAGCTTTCTTT	CASIARVPNTEAFF
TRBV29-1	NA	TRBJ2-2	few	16	TGCAGCGTGACGAACGACAGGACTCAAGGTTCCGGGGAGCTGTTTTTT	CSVTNDRTQGSGELFF
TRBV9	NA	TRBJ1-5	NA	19	TGTGCCAGCAGCGTAGAGGGCAGGGAGGGGCCCTATAGCAATCAGCCCCAGCATTTT	CASSVEGREGPYSNQPQHF
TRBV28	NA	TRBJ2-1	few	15	TGTGCCAGCAGCTCCGTGGCAGCGGGCCACAATGAGCAGTTCTTC	CASSSVAAGHNEQFF
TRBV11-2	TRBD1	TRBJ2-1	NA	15	TGTGCCAGCAGCTTAGGCCAGGGGGCCTACAATGAGCAGTTCTTC	CASSLGQGAYNEQFF
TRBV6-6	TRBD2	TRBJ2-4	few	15	TGTGCCAGCAGTTACTCGACTGGGGGGAGGGACATTCAGTACTTC	CASSYSTGGRDIQYF
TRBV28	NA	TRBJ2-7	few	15	TGTGCCAGCAGTTTAGGGGCGGCGGGGGCGCGTGAGCAGTACTTC	CASSLGAAGAREQYF
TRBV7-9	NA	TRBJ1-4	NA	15	TGTGCCAGCAGCCCCGACCTGGGGCTTCTTGAAAAACTGTTTTTT	CASSPDLGLLEKLFF
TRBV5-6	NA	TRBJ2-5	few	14	TGTGCCAGCAGATTGGCGGGAATCGCAGAGACCCAGTACTTC	CASRLAGIAETQYF
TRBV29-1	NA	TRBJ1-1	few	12	TGCAGCGTCGCTACAGTGAACACTGAAGCTTTCTTT	CSVATVNTEAFF
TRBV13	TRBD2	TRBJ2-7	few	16	TGTGCCAGCAGCCCGACATGGACTAGCGGATTATATGAGCAGTACTTC	CASSPTWTSGLYEQYF